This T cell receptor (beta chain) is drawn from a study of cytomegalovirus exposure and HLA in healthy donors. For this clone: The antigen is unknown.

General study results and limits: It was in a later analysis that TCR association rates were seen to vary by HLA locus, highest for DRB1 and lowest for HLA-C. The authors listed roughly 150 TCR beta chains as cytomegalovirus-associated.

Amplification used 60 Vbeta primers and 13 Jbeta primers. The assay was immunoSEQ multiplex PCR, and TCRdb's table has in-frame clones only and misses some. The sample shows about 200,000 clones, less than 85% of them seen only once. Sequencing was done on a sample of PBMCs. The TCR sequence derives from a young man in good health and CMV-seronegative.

CDR3 region: CASTTGLAGMYEQYF. The CDR3 DNA follows: TGTGCCAGCACCACCGGACTAGCGGGAATGTACGAGCAGTACTTC. The chain links TRBV7-2 to TRBJ2-7; 12 positions agree with TRBD2. Trimming took 7 bases from V and 4 from J; bases not matched to a gene: 8. The CDR3 has 15 residues. The germline CDR1 and CDR2 sequences are SGHTA and FQGNSA.